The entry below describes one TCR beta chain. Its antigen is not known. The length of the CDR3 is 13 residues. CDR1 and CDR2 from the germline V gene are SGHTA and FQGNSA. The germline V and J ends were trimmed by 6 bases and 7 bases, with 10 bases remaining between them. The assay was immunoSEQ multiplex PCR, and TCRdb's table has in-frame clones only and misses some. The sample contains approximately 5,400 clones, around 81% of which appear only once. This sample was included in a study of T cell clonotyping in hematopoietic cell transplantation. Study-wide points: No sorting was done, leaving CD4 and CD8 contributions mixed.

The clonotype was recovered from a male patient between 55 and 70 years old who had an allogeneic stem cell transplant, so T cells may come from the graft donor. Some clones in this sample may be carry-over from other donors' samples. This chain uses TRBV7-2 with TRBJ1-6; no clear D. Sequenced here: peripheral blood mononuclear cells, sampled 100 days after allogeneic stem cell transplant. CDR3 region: CASRPLGNSPLHF. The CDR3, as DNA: TGTGCCAGCAGACCCCTGGGGAATTCACCCCTCCACTTT. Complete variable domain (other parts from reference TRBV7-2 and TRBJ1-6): GAGVSQSPSNKVTEKGKDVELRCDPISGHTALYWYRQSLGQGLEFLIYFQGNSAPDKSGLPSDRFSAERTGGSVSTLTIQRTQQEDSAVYLCASRPLGNSPLHFGNGTRLTVT.